The rows below give T cell receptor beta chains drawn from one sample of a study of response to subunit inactivated influenza vaccine. TCRdb reanalysed the RT-PCR reads using MiXCR and keeps one entry per CDR3 protein. The sample yields 400,000 to 650,000 distinct CDR3 sequences, 6% to 9% seen once. Sequenced material: PBMCs from blood, taken 23 to 25 months after vaccination. Source of these receptors: a man between 50 and 70 years old who received an inactivated influenza vaccine. CDR3s include the opening cysteine and the closing phenylalanine or tryptophan. D genes are given only for firm matches. Size values are once, few and many counts, or a class for expanded clones, and some rows have none.

J gene,V gene,D gene,clone size,CDR3 protein,CDR3 DNA
TRBJ1-2,TRBV27,-,-,CASSEGSNYGYTF,TGTGCCAGCAGTGAAGGGTCCAACTATGGCTACACCTTC
TRBJ2-3,TRBV2,TRBD1,few,CASSVDRVTQYF,TGTGCCAGCAGTGTGGACAGGGTTACGCAGTATTTT
TRBJ1-5,TRBV20-1,TRBD1,-,CSARPGQVSNQPQHF,TGCAGTGCTAGACCCGGACAGGTTAGCAATCAGCCCCAGCATTTT
TRBJ2-1,TRBV30,-,many,CAWRRKGYNEQFF,TGTGCCTGGAGACGTAAGGGATACAATGAGCAGTTCTTC
TRBJ2-1,TRBV29-1,TRBD2,many,CSVPTSGRASNEQFF,TGCAGCGTCCCAACTAGCGGGAGGGCGAGCAATGAGCAGTTCTTC
TRBJ2-7,TRBV3-1,-,few,CASSRDLGSEQYF,TGTGCCAGCAGCCGGGACCTTGGGAGCGAGCAGTACTTC
TRBJ2-6,TRBV4-3,-,few,CASSQDSTYSGANVLTF,TGCGCCAGCAGCCAAGATTCGACTTACTCTGGGGCCAACGTCCTGACTTTC
TRBJ2-5,TRBV29-1,-,few,CSADTDGGRGETQYF,TGCAGCGCCGACACGGATGGGGGACGCGGAGAGACCCAGTACTTC
TRBJ2-2,TRBV5-1,-,many,CASSFTTGELFF,TGCGCCAGCAGTTTTACGACCGGGGAGCTGTTTTTT
TRBJ1-1,TRBV18,-,many,CASSLGAAEAFF,TGTGCCAGCTCACTCGGGGCTGCTGAAGCTTTCTTT
TRBJ2-7,TRBV3-1,-,few,CASSPFSADYEQYF,TGTGCCAGCAGCCCCTTTTCAGCGGACTACGAGCAGTACTTC
TRBJ2-7,TRBV4-3,-,many,CASSQDLRGRGGEQYF,TGCGCCAGCAGCCAAGACCTCAGAGGACGGGGAGGAGAGCAGTACTTC
TRBJ2-2,TRBV12-3/TRBV12-4,-,many,CASLRWGGELFF,TGTGCCAGTCTTAGGTGGGGCGGGGAGCTGTTTTTT
TRBJ2-7,TRBV9,TRBD1,few,CASSRGQAAYEQYF,TGTGCCAGCAGCCGGGGACAGGCGGCCTACGAGCAGTACTTC
TRBJ2-7,TRBV20-1,-,many,CSVGGSSYEQYF,TGCAGTGTAGGGGGTAGCTCCTACGAGCAGTACTTC
TRBJ1-1,TRBV6-1,-,many,CASSELRQNTEAFF,TGTGCCAGCAGTGAACTTCGGCAGAACACTGAAGCTTTCTTT
TRBJ1-4,TRBV12-3/TRBV12-4,-,few,CASSQRSGRANEKLFF,TGTGCCAGCAGCCAGCGATCCGGCAGGGCTAATGAAAAACTGTTTTTT
TRBJ2-4,TRBV30,-,few,CAWSVVRSWPLNKNIQYF,TGTGCCTGGAGTGTAGTGAGGTCGTGGCCTCTCAACAAAAACATTCAGTACTTC
TRBJ2-2,TRBV12-3/TRBV12-4,-,many,CASSTNRGGGELFF,TGTGCCAGCAGCACTAACAGGGGAGGCGGGGAGCTGTTTTTT
TRBJ2-7,TRBV20-1,-,few,CSARATGKSYEQYF,TGCAGTGCTAGAGCCACAGGGAAGTCCTACGAGCAGTACTTC
TRBJ1-2,TRBV11-1,TRBD1,many,CASSSQGASGYTF,TGTGCCAGCAGCTCACAGGGGGCGAGTGGCTACACCTTC
TRBJ2-2,TRBV20-1,-,few,CSARDRTTGELFF,TGCAGTGCTAGAGACCGGACCACCGGGGAGCTGTTTTTT
TRBJ2-7,TRBV11-2,-,-,CASSKGAGLSYEQYF,TGTGCCAGCAGCAAAGGGGCGGGTCTATCCTACGAGCAGTACTTC
TRBJ1-4,TRBV7-6,-,-,CASSSILTGPGQGREKLFF,TGTGCCAGCAGCTCGATACTAACAGGGCCGGGGCAAGGAAGGGAAAAACTGTTTTTT
TRBJ2-1,TRBV29-1,TRBD2,few,CSVPGGFF,TGCAGCGTCCCGGGGGGGTTCTTC
TRBJ1-6,TRBV3-1,-,-,CASSQTQGYSPLHF,TGTGCCAGCAGCCAAACACAGGGTTATTCACCCCTCCACTTT
TRBJ2-3,TRBV29-1,TRBD2,few,CSVYGSSGRETDTQYF,TGCAGCGTCTATGGGTCTAGCGGGAGGGAGACAGATACGCAGTATTTT
TRBJ2-1,TRBV4-3,-,many,CASSQEGKAEQFF,TGCGCCAGCAGCCAAGAAGGCAAAGCTGAGCAGTTCTTC
TRBJ1-5,TRBV12-3/TRBV12-4,-,few,CASNQVSGASNQPQHF,TGTGCCAGCAACCAGGTTTCAGGAGCAAGCAATCAGCCCCAGCATTTT
TRBJ1-1,TRBV7-2,-,many,CASRITDLNTEAFF,TGTGCCAGCAGAATTACAGATTTGAACACTGAAGCTTTCTTT
TRBJ1-2,TRBV12-3/TRBV12-4,-,many,CASSFSGFYYGYTF,TGTGCCAGCAGTTTTTCAGGGTTCTACTATGGCTACACCTTC
TRBJ1-4,TRBV4-3,-,-,CASSLLREKLFF,TGCGCCAGCAGCCTATTACGCGAAAAACTGTTTTTT
TRBJ2-2,TRBV2,TRBD1,few,CASRGDRMSGELFF,TGTGCCAGCAGAGGGGACAGAATGAGCGGGGAGCTGTTTTTT
TRBJ2-2,TRBV12-3/TRBV12-4,-,few,CASSFYFGGNTGELFF,TGTGCCAGCAGTTTTTATTTCGGAGGAAACACCGGGGAGCTGTTTTTT
TRBJ2-7,TRBV5-1,-,many,CASSFQGGYEQYF,TGCGCCAGCAGCTTTCAGGGAGGCTACGAGCAGTACTTC
TRBJ1-2,TRBV7-9,TRBD1,-,CASSSRTGAEYGYTF,TGTGCCAGCAGTTCCCGGACAGGGGCAGAGTATGGCTACACCTTC
TRBJ2-3,TRBV29-1,-,few,CSVEDESPDTQYF,TGCAGCGTTGAAGACGAGTCCCCAGATACGCAGTATTTT
TRBJ1-5,TRBV7-2,-,many,CASSLLVAQPQHF,TGTGCCAGCAGCTTATTAGTGGCTCAGCCCCAGCATTTT
TRBJ1-1,TRBV7-9,TRBD1,-,CASSRDRGLRDTEAFF,TGTGCCAGCAGCCGGGACAGGGGGCTTCGGGACACTGAAGCTTTCTTT
TRBJ1-2,TRBV20-1,-,-,CSARDHRRSYTF,TGCAGTGCTAGAGATCACAGACGGAGCTACACCTTC
TRBJ2-1,TRBV6-1,-,-,CASRHPGLSYNEQFF,TGTGCCAGCAGACATCCAGGACTTTCCTACAATGAGCAGTTCTTC
TRBJ2-1,TRBV11-3,-,-,CASSTGPQNEQFF,TGTGCCAGCAGCACAGGCCCTCAGAATGAGCAGTTCTTC
TRBJ2-5,TRBV27,TRBD1,-,CASRRQGARETQYF,TGTGCCAGCAGACGACAGGGGGCGCGAGAGACCCAGTACTTC
TRBJ1-4,TRBV20-1,-,few,CSARDLGKLFF,TGCAGTGCTAGAGATCTCGGAAAACTGTTTTTT
TRBJ2-1,TRBV11-2,-,-,CASSPRIWHEQFF,TGTGCCAGCAGCCCGCGGATTTGGCATGAGCAGTTCTTC
TRBJ2-7,TRBV3-1,-,many,CASSTSSYEQYF,TGTGCCAGCAGCACGAGCTCCTACGAGCAGTACTTC
TRBJ1-2,TRBV12-3/TRBV12-4,-,many,CASSLDGYYGYTF,TGTGCCAGCAGTTTGGACGGATACTATGGCTACACCTTC
TRBJ1-1,TRBV7-2,-,few,CASSLRGMVGWTEAFF,TGTGCCAGCAGTCTACGCGGGATGGTGGGCTGGACTGAAGCTTTCTTT
TRBJ2-7,TRBV19,-,-,CASSFLEGEQYF,TGTGCCAGTAGTTTCCTAGAGGGCGAGCAGTACTTC
TRBJ2-5,TRBV12-3/TRBV12-4,-,-,CASSTYRRETQYF,TGTGCCAGCAGTACATATCGGAGAGAGACCCAGTACTTC
TRBJ2-1,TRBV28,-,-,CASSSPGTVYNEQFF,TGTGCCAGCAGTTCCCCCGGGACGGTTTACAATGAGCAGTTCTTC
TRBJ2-1,TRBV7-9,TRBD2,-,CASRKASGGAYEQFF,TGTGCCAGCAGAAAGGCTAGCGGGGGGGCCTATGAGCAGTTCTTC
TRBJ2-1,TRBV20-1,-,-,CSARDLLDLYNEQFF,TGCAGTGCTAGAGATCTTCTGGACTTGTACAATGAGCAGTTCTTC
TRBJ2-7,TRBV28,-,many,CASSPVGVRSSYEQYF,TGTGCCAGCAGCCCCGTAGGAGTTCGAAGCTCCTACGAGCAGTACTTC
TRBJ2-3,TRBV5-1,-,few,CASSLLGYSPDTQYF,TGCGCCAGCAGCTTGTTAGGGTATAGCCCAGATACGCAGTATTTT
TRBJ2-3,TRBV20-1,TRBD1,-,CSAPDRGWASSTDTQYF,TGCAGTGCCCCCGACAGGGGGTGGGCTTCTAGCACAGATACGCAGTATTTT
TRBJ2-4,TRBV28,-,few,CASSLRDNKNIQYF,TGTGCCAGCAGTTTACGGGACAACAAAAACATTCAGTACTTC
TRBJ2-3,TRBV7-2,TRBD2,-,CASSSQGGNTQYF,TGTGCCAGCAGCTCCCAGGGAGGGAATACGCAGTATTTT
TRBJ2-7,TRBV2,-,-,CASRAVFYEQYF,TGTGCCAGCAGGGCAGTTTTCTACGAGCAGTACTTC
TRBJ1-4,TRBV6-5,-,few,CASSYSNGGKLFF,TGTGCCAGCAGTTACTCGAATGGGGGGAAACTGTTTTTT